This TCR beta chain was found in a study of shared clonotypes between healthy human individuals. Across the whole study: Each donor had three CD4 naive, three CD4 memory, two CD8 naive and one CD8 memory plate. Study results and limitations: Lower generation probabilities were found for non-shared clonotypes than for those shared by all four donors. Generally, estimated richness proved larger in naive subsets than it did in memory subsets.

All donors were healthy HIV-negative adults lacking recent acute infections or vaccinations. The CDR3 runs to 16 residues. In regard to this clone: Its antigen is not known.

Here immunoSEQ multiplex PCR was the method, and the copy in TCRdb shows in-frame clones only, minus some. The data show over a million clones, 96% seen once. The sequenced sample was naive CD4+ T cells sorted from blood. Documented subset: CD45RA+ positively selected. The origin of this receptor is a man aged 30 to 39 in good health. This chain connects TRBV1 to TRBJ2-7. TRBV1 constitutes a pseudogene. The CDR3 DNA is TGCACCAGCAGCCTGGAGACGGGCAGGTCGATCGGAGAGCAGTACTTC. Encoded protein: CTSSLETGRSIGEQYF.